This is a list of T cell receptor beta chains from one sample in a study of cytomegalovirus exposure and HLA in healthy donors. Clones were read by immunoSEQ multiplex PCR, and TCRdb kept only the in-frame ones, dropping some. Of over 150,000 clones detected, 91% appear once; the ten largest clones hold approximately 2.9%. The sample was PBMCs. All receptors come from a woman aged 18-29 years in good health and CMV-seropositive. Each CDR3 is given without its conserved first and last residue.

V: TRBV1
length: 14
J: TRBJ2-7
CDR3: TSSQESLADTYEQY

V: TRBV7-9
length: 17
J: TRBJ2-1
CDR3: ASSLARTSGRSSYNEQF

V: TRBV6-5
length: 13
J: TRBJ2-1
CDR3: ASSRTSGGGNEQF

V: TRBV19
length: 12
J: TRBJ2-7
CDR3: ASSIGGISYEQY

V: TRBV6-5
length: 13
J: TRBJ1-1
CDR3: ASSWGLEPNTEAF

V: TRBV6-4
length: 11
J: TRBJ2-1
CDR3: ASKGAGNNEQF

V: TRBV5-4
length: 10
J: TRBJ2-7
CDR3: ASGDRGYEQY

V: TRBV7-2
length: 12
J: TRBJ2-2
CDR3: ASSLDPGTGELF

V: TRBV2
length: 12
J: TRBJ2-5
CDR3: ASRRRGLVETQY

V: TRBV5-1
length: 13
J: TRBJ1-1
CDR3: ASSFGDRMNTEAF

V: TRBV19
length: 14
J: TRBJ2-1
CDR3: ASSIHSGGVYNEQF

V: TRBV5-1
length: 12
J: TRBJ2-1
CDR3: ASRREPGSNEQF

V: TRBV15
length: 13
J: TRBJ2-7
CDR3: ATSTRQGAGYEQY

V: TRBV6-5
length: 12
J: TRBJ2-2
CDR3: ASSLFIGLGELF

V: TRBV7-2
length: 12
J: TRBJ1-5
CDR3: ASRPPGTNQPQH

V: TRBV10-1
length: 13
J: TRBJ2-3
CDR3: ASSDSGLSTDTQY

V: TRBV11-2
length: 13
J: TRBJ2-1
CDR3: ASSLGQAVNNEQF

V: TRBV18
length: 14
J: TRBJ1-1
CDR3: ASSPSRGRTNTEAF

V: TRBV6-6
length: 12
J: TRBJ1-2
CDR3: ASSSPGQGKGYT

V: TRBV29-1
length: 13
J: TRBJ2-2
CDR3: SATGTGWNTGELF

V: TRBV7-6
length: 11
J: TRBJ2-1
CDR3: ASSGGQTNEQF

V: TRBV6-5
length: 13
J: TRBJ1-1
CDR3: ASSYGRREATEAF

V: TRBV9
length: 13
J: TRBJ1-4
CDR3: ASSPPGQGRGGLF

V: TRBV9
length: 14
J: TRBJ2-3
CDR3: ASSVGGDRGTDTQY

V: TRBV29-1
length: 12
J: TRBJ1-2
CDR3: SVRTGTGNYGYT

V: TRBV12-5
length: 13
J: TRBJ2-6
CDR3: ASGFAGSGANVLT

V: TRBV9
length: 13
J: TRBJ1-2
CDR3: ASSGSDSRPRAYT

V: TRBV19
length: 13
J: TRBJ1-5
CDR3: ASRLDRAGNQPQH

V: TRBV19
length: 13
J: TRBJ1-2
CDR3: ASSNQGTTSYGYT

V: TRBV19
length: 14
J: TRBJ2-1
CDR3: ASSIDPSGAYNEQF

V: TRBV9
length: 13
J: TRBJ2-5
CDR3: ASSRYETEIETQY

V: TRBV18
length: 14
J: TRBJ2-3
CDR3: ASSSTSGRRTDTQY

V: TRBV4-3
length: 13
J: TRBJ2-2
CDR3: ASSQDLSGTGELF

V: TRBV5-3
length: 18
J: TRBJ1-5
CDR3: ARTITSRSCAPRGDQPQH

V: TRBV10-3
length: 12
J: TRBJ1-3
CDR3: AIRQEHSGNTIY

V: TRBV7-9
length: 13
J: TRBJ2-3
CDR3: ASSPGISPADTQY

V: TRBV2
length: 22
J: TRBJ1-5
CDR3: ASSDFLFNLIPGERNTGNQPQH

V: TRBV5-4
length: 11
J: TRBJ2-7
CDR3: ASSHGQAGEQY

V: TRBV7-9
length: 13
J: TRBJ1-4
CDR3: ASSSKGTANEKLF

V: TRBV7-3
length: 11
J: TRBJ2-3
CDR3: ASSSGGPDTQY

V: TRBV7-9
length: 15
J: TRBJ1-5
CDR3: ASSPSISDRGNQPQH

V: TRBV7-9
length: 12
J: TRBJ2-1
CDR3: ASRGLARGYEQF

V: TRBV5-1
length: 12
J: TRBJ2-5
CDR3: ASSPKGAGETQY

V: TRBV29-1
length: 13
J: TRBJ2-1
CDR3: SVPRGARTSGGQF

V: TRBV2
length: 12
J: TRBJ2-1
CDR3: AIVRDRGPNEQF

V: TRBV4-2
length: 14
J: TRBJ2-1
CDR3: ASSSREVGSYNEQF

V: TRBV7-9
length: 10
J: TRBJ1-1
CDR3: ASGPLDGKAF

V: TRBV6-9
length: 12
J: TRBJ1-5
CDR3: ASSYSGAGQPQH

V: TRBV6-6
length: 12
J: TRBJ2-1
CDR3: ASTNGGRTHEQF

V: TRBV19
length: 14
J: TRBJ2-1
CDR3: ASSIVGLAGENEQF

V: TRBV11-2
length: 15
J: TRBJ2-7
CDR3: ASSSLRGTGRIHEQY

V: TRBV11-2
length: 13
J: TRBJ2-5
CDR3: ASSLPAGAQETQY